This is a list of T cell receptor beta chains from one sample in a study of T cells after yellow fever vaccination. TCRdb analysed the 5' RACE reads with MiXCR anew, one entry per CDR3 protein. The sample lists some 300,000 distinct CDR3 sequences; less than 4.5% were seen once. Sample: PBMCs, taken on the day of the yellow fever booster vaccination. The receptors were sampled from a man in his late teens or twenties who received the YFV17D yellow fever vaccine. Both conserved end residues are part of each CDR3. The order of the fields is V gene, J gene, CDR3 protein.

TRBV5-1	TRBJ1-2	CASSLPGGDYGYTF
TRBV27	TRBJ2-7	CASSLWSGYEQYF
TRBV5-5	TRBJ1-2	CASSLNYYGYTF
TRBV5-1	TRBJ2-7	CASSGGGLPYEQYF
TRBV6-2/TRBV6-3	TRBJ1-2	CASNRGDYGYTF
TRBV5-4	TRBJ2-2	CASSFPPGSIDTGELFF
TRBV10-1	TRBJ2-3	CASSGDRGLHTQYF
TRBV15	TRBJ1-1	CATSTTMNTEAFF
TRBV28	TRBJ2-2	CASSLRQGPATGELFF
TRBV7-6	TRBJ2-5	CASSLDTGGSGTQYF
TRBV20-1	TRBJ2-7	CSVGSQSYEQYF
TRBV6-2/TRBV6-3	TRBJ1-2	CASSLLYGYTF
TRBV9	TRBJ1-3	CASSVEGAAGNTIYF
TRBV7-9	TRBJ2-5	CASSSRKPRGETETQYF
TRBV4-1	TRBJ2-7	CASSQVPRPNRYYEQYF
TRBV12-3/TRBV12-4	TRBJ2-5	CASSPFGGLQETQYF
TRBV29-1	TRBJ1-2	CSAQESGYGYTF
TRBV6-5	TRBJ1-1	CASSYEGLNTEAFF
TRBV5-5	TRBJ2-7	CASRSPGTHHSYEQYF
TRBV5-1	TRBJ2-7	CASSSGSGGVGEQYF
TRBV11-1	TRBJ2-3	CASSLILAGADTQYF
TRBV6-2/TRBV6-3	TRBJ1-5	CASSFGVGRGHLSNQPQHF
TRBV7-2	TRBJ2-1	CASSPHGRYRASYNEQFF
TRBV5-1	TRBJ1-3	CASSLVARASGNTIYF
TRBV5-4	TRBJ2-5	CASSTLANSRKTQYF
TRBV6-4	TRBJ2-1	CASSDPSRGGNEQFF
TRBV11-2	TRBJ2-5	CASSLGTSGGQTQYF
TRBV5-1	TRBJ2-1	CASSLEGDSYNEQFF
TRBV27	TRBJ1-4	CASSFMPDRNEKLFF
TRBV12-3/TRBV12-4	TRBJ1-6	CASSHLGVSRYNSPLHF
TRBV10-2	TRBJ1-1	CASQTGNTEAFF
TRBV12-3/TRBV12-4	TRBJ1-1	CASSLGVFVGTEAFF
TRBV5-1	TRBJ2-1	CASSLVLGGANNEQFF
TRBV7-9	TRBJ2-3	CASSSRRLVPRTDTQYF
TRBV6-5	TRBJ2-3	CASWTSGASTDTQYF